The 20 T cell receptor beta chains in this list originate from one sample, sequenced in a study of chemoradiotherapy in HPV16-positive cancers. Here immunoSEQ multiplex PCR was the method, and the copy in TCRdb shows in-frame clones only, minus some. Counted here are some 14,000 clones, just under 70% occurring once; the ten biggest clones make up 15% to 20%. This sample was taken from a patient who underwent chemoradiotherapy. All receptors derive from a human donor with HPV-associated anogenital cancer.

CDR3 coding DNA: TGTGCCAGCAGCTTAGGGCTGGGGTTAGAGACCCAGTACTTC. Translated: CASSLGLGLETQYF. The chain has TRBV11-2 and TRBJ2-5; D not certain. The length of the CDR3 is 14 residues. Germline V gene sequence: CDR1 SGHAT, CDR2 FQNNGV. Between the trimmed V and J ends, which lost 1 base and 4 bases, there was a span of 10 bases.

This chain uses TRBV5-5 with TRBJ1-4; 7 nucleotides align to TRBD1. The CDR3 loop spans 15 amino acids. The V gene end was trimmed by 2 bases and the J gene end by 4 bases; junction bases not matched to a gene: 5. Looked up from germline, CDR1 is SGHKS and CDR2 is YYEKEE (reference sequence). The CDR3 bases are TGTGCCAGCAGCTTTCAGGACAGGATTAATGAAAAACTGTTTTTT. It encodes CASSFQDRINEKLFF.

The chain employs TRBV5-1 and TRBJ2-3; TRBD1 agrees at 9 bases. The V gene end was trimmed by 0 bases and the J gene end by 6 bases; junction bases not matched to a gene: 2. Per the germline V gene, CDR1 is SGHRS and CDR2 is YFSETQ. This CDR3 spans 14 amino acids. The CDR3 nucleotides read TGCGCCAGCAGCTTGGGACAGGGGGTGGATACGCAGTATTTT. Encoded protein: CASSLGQGVDTQYF.

The chain joins TRBV11-2 to TRBJ2-2; D is uncertain. Germline CDR1 SGHAT, CDR2 FQNNGV. The germline V and J ends were trimmed by 5 bases and 4 bases, with 11 bases remaining between them. The length of the CDR3 is 14 residues. As DNA, the CDR3 is TGTGCCAGCAGCCACGTCCGAGGCACCGGGGAGCTGTTTTTT. It yields the protein CASSHVRGTGELFF.

J is TRBJ2-2 and V is TRBV9, with TRBD1 identical over 7 bases. The germline CDR1 and CDR2 sequences are SGDLS and YYNGEE. The V segment lost 6 bases and the J segment 4 bases; nucleotides outside the gene matches: 6. The CDR3 has 14 residues. The CDR3: CASKGQGVTGELFF. The CDR3 coding sequence is TGTGCCAGCAAGGGCCAGGGGGTCACCGGGGAGCTGTTTTTT.

V and J are TRBV7-9 and TRBJ2-7, with D perhaps matching TRBD2 (6 bases). Per germline, CDR1 SEHNR and CDR2 FQNEAQ (reference sequence). V was cut by 5 bases and J by 0 bases, with 14 bases left in between. This CDR3 has 15 amino acids. In DNA, the CDR3 is TGTGCCAGCAGCCCCACCCTAGCGCTCTCCTACGAGCAGTACTTC. It specifies CASSPTLALSYEQYF. Based on the CDR3 plus reference TRBV7-9 and TRBJ2-7, the full variable domain is DTGVSQNPRHKITKRGQNVTFRCDPISEHNRLYWYRQTLGQGPEFLTYFQNEAQLEKSRLLSDRFSAERPKGSFSTLEIQRTEQGDSAMYLCASSPTLALSYEQYFGPGTRLTVT.

V gene TRBV29-1 combines with J gene TRBJ1-1, with a weak D call TRBD1 (5 bases). The CDR3 has 11 residues. The germline V gene encodes CDR1 SQVTM and CDR2 ANQGSEA. Trimming took off 6 bases at V and 8 bases at J, with 13 bases between the two ends. The CDR3 sequence: CSVIVGVEAFF. CDR3 in DNA: TGCAGCGTGATTGTGGGGGTCGAAGCTTTCTTT.

The CDR3 spells CASTQRDPYEQYF. CDR3 nucleotide sequence: TGTGCCAGCACCCAACGGGACCCCTACGAGCAGTACTTC. The rearrangement links TRBV6-1 to TRBJ2-7; possibly TRBD1 or TRBD2 for D (5 bases each). Trimming took 7 bases from V and 2 from J, leaving 12 bases between them. The CDR3 is 13 residues long. CDR1 is MNHNS and CDR2 is SASEGT in the germline V gene.

This clone occurred once. The chain combines TRBV5-6 with TRBJ2-2; unclear D gene. V was trimmed by 4 bases and J by 7 bases, leaving 5 bases between them. CDR3 length equals 11 residues. CDR1 is SGHDT, CDR2 YYEEEE, per germline. This CDR3 is CASSRSGELFF. The CDR3 nucleotides are TGTGCCAGCAGCAGAAGCGGGGAGCTGTTTTTT.

The rearrangement links TRBV19 to TRBJ2-5, with TRBD1 matching 7 bases. This CDR3 contains 14 residues. Germline V gene data show CDR1 as LNHDA and CDR2 as SQIVND (reference sequence). V dropped 3 bases and J dropped 5; count of bases not matched to a gene: 6. The CDR3 nucleotides read TGTGCCAGTAGTATTAAGGGGGCGGTTGAGACCCAGTACTTC. This translates into CASSIKGAVETQYF.

The chain is built from TRBV4-3 and TRBJ2-2; a possible D gene is TRBD1 (5 bases). Trimming took off 2 bases at V and 3 bases at J, with 10 bases between the two ends. The CDR3 runs 15 residues. Germline values: CDR1 LGHNA, CDR2 YSLEER. This CDR3 is CASSQQGRDTGELFF. CDR3 DNA sequence: TGCGCCAGCAGCCAACAGGGCCGGGACACCGGGGAGCTGTTTTTT.

The CDR3 DNA reads TGTGCCAGCAGCTCCCCCAGGGGGGGTGGCTACGAGCAGTACTTC. It specifies CASSSPRGGGYEQYF. The V gene is TRBV5-6, the J gene TRBJ2-7; perhaps D is TRBD1 or TRBD2 (7 bases each). The CDR3 length is 15 residues. Germline CDR1 is SGHDT and CDR2 is YYEEEE. Trimming left V 3 bases short and J 3 bases short, with 16 bases between.

This chain joins TRBV15 and TRBJ1-6; D unresolved. Trimming shortened V by 3 bases and J by 5 bases, and 8 bases separated the two germline ends. CDR1 is LNHNV and CDR2 is YYDKDF in the germline V gene (reference sequence). This CDR3 comprises 14 residues. CDR3 sequence reads: CATSRPADNSPLHF. The CDR3 region has the DNA TGTGCCACCAGCAGGCCAGCTGATAATTCACCCCTCCACTTT.

The genes are TRBV29-1 and TRBJ2-5; 9 bases are shared with TRBD1. The junction had 7 bases not matched to a gene; V was cut back by 7 bases and J by 1 base. Per germline, CDR1 SQVTM and CDR2 ANQGSEA. CDR3 length equals 14 residues. In nucleotides, the CDR3 is TGCAGCGGACAACAGGGGGCGGGCCAAGAGACCCAGTACTTC. The encoded protein is CSGQQGAGQETQYF.

The rearrangement uses TRBV12-5 and TRBJ2-7; D is ambiguous. This CDR3 contains 11 residues. V was shortened by 6 bases and J by 3 bases, with 6 bases between the two germline ends. CDR1 and CDR2 from the germline V gene are LGHNT and FRNRAP. In nucleotides, the CDR3 is TGTGCTAGTGGCCGCAACTACGAGCAGTACTTC. Translation: CASGRNYEQYF.

This rearrangement joins TRBV21-1 to TRBJ1-6; TRBD1, the D gene given by the table, was not confirmed from the DNA. TRBV21-1 is annotated as a pseudogene. The CDR3 spans 15 residues. CDR3 DNA: TGTGCCAGCGGAACAGGGACCGGCTATAATTCACCCCTCCACTTT. Its protein is CASGTGTGYNSPLHF.

V is TRBV5-6 and J is TRBJ1-2; 8 bases line up with TRBD1. Trimming took 0 bases from V and 8 from J; bases not matched to a gene: 9. Germline CDR1 is SGHDT and CDR2 is YYEEEE. This CDR3 has 15 residues. The CDR3 sequence: CASSLGQGKLWGYTF. CDR3 in DNA: TGTGCCAGCAGCTTGGGACAGGGGAAATTGTGGGGCTACACCTTC.

The J gene is TRBJ2-5, the V gene TRBV11-2, with 9 bases aligning to TRBD2. Germline V CDR1 and CDR2: SGHAT, FQNNGV. V dropped 5 bases and J dropped 5; count of bases not matched to a gene: 9. CDR3 length: 15 residues. The CDR3 is CASSGLRREGETQYF. CDR3 in DNA: TGTGCCAGCAGCGGTCTCCGGCGGGAGGGGGAGACCCAGTACTTC.

The rearrangement joins TRBV5-1 to TRBJ2-3, with 8 nucleotides matching TRBD2. Looked up from germline, CDR1 is SGHRS and CDR2 is YFSETQ. The CDR3 has 14 residues. The V and J ends lost 5 bases and 1 base, in that order; junction bases with no gene match: 3. The CDR3 here is CASSVLAGTDTQYF. In DNA, the CDR3 is TGCGCCAGCAGTGTACTAGCGGGCACAGATACGCAGTATTTT.

This clone is categorized as medium-sized. In nucleotides, the CDR3 is TGTGCCAGCAGCTTAACGGTGGGGAGCTCCTACAATGAGCAGTTCTTC. It encodes CASSLTVGSSYNEQFF. This rearrangement joins TRBV7-3 to TRBJ2-1; D might be TRBD2 (5 bases). Germline lookup yields CDR1 SGHTA and CDR2 FQGTGA. Trimming left V 0 bases short and J 0 bases short, with 9 bases between. The CDR3 totals 16 residues.